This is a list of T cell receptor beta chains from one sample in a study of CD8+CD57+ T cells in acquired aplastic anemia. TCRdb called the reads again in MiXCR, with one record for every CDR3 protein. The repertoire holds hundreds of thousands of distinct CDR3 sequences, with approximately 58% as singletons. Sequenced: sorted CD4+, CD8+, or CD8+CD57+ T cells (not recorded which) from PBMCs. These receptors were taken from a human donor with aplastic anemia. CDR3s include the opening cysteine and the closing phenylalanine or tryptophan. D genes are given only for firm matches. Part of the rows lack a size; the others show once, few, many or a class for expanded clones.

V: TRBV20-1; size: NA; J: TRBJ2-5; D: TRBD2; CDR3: CSAPGLAGAGETQYF; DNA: TGCAGTGCCCCTGGACTAGCGGGGGCTGGAGAGACCCAGTACTTC
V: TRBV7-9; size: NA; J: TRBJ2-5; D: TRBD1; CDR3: CASSPPQGAGEQYF; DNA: TGTGCCAGCAGCCCACCACAGGGGGCGGGGGAGCAGTACTTC
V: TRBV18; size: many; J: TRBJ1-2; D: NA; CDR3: CASSPRAGARNYGYTF; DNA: TGTGCCAGCTCACCACGGGCGGGGGCTCGTAACTATGGCTACACCTTC
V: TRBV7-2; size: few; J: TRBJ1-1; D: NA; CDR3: CASGRFGRTEAFF; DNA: TGTGCCAGCGGTCGTTTCGGGAGGACTGAAGCTTTCTTT
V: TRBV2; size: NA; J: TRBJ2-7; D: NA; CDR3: CASSESLLPYEQYF; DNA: TGTGCCAGCAGTGAAAGTCTTCTTCCCTACGAGCAGTACTTC
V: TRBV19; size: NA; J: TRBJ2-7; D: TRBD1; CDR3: CASSEDRDTFEQYF; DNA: TGTGCCAGTAGTGAAGACAGGGACACCTTCGAGCAGTACTTC
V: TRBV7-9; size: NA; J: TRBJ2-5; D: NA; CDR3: CASSLGADF; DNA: TGTGCCAGCAGCTTAGGGGCAGACTTC
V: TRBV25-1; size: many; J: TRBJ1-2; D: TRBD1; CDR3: CASSPDRRGYTF; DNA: TGTGCCAGCAGTCCGGACAGGAGGGGCTACACCTTC
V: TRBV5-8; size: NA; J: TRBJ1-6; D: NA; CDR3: CASSLGTANSPLHF; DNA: TGTGCCAGCAGCTTGGGGACAGCGAATTCACCCCTCCACTTT
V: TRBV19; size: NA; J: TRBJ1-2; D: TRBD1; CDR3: CASTPRETGWDGYTF; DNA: TGTGCCAGTACCCCTCGGGAGACAGGGTGGGACGGCTACACCTTC
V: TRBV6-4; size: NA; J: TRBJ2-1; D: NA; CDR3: CASSDGTASSYNEQFF; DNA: TGTGCCAGCAGTGACGGTACGGCGAGCTCCTACAATGAGCAGTTCTTC
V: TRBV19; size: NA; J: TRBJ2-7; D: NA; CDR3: CASSIGGISYEQYF; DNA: TGTGCCAGTAGTATAGGGGGCATCTCCTACGAGCAGTACTTC
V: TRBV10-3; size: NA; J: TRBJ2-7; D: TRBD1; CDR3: CAISDPGQGGYEQYF; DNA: TGTGCCATCAGTGACCCGGGACAGGGTGGATACGAGCAGTACTTC
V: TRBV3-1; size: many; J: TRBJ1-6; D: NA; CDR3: CASSQSPSSYNSPLHF; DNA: TGTGCCAGCAGCCAAAGCCCGAGCTCCTATAATTCACCCCTCCACTTT
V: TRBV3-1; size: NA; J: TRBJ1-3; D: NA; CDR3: CASSPLAGGNTIYF; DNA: TGTGCCAGCAGCCCTTTAGCGGGGGGAAACACCATATATTTT
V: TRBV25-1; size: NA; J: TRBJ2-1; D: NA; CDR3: CASSDPSGGAENEQFF; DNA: TGTGCCAGCAGTGACCCTAGTGGGGGGGCAGAGAATGAGCAGTTCTTC
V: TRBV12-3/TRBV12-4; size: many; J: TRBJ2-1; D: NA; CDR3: CASSRGGSAGSEQFF; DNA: TGTGCCAGCAGTAGGGGGGGGTCGGCGGGTAGCGAGCAGTTCTTC
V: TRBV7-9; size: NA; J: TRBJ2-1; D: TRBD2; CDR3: CASSFGLAGEQFF; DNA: TGTGCCAGCAGCTTTGGACTAGCCGGGGAGCAGTTCTTC
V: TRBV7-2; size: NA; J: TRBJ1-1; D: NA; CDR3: CASSSSALWEAFF; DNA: TGTGCCAGCAGCTCCTCGGCCCTCTGGGAAGCTTTCTTT
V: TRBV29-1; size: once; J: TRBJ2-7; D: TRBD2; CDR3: CSVGGRELYF; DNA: TGCAGCGTTGGAGGGCGGGAGTTGTACTTC
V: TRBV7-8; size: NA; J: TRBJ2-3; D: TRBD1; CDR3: CASSRGTGNTDTQYF; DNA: TGTGCCAGCTCCCGCGGGACAGGGAACACAGATACGCAGTATTTT
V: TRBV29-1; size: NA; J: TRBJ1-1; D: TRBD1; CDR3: CSVESGTVTTEAFF; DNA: TGCAGCGTTGAATCCGGGACAGTTACCACTGAAGCTTTCTTT
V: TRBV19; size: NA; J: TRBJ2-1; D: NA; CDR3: CASSLHRNNEQFF; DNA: TGTGCCAGTAGTCTTCACCGAAACAATGAGCAGTTCTTC
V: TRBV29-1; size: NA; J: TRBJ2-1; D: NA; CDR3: CSVVPASYNEQFF; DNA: TGCAGCGTTGTCCCCGCGTCCTACAATGAGCAGTTCTTC
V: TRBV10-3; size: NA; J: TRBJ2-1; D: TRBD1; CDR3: CAISAGTADTRVHEQFF; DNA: TGTGCCATCAGTGCCGGGACAGCGGATACCCGAGTCCATGAGCAGTTCTTC
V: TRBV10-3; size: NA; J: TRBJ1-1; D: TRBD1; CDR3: CAMRGQAWSEAFF; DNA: TGTGCCATGAGGGGACAGGCTTGGTCTGAAGCTTTCTTT
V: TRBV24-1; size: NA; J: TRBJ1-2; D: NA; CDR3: CAISSGPMDGYTF; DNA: TGTGCCATCTCGTCGGGACCGATGGATGGCTACACCTTC
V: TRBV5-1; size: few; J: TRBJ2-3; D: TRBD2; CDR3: CASSLAGGATDTQYF; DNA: TGCGCCAGCAGCTTAGCGGGGGGCGCCACAGATACGCAGTATTTT
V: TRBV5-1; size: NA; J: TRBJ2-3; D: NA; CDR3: CASSRALGGTDTQYF; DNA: TGCGCCAGCAGCCGGGCTCTGGGGGGCACAGATACGCAGTATTTT
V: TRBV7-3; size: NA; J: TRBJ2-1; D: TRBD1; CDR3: CASSQDDRVSYNEQFF; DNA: TGCGCCAGCAGCCAAGATGACAGGGTCTCCTACAATGAGCAGTTCTTC
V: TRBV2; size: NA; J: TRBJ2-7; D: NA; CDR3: CASSEQGTTYEQYF; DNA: TGTGCCAGCAGTGAACAAGGGACAACCTACGAGCAGTACTTC
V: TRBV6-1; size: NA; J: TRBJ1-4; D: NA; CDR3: CASSYSNRVEEKLFF; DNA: TGTGCCAGCAGTTACTCGAACAGGGTCGAAGAAAAACTGTTTTTT
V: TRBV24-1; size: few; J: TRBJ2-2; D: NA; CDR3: CATSAGDVRTGELFF; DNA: TGTGCCACCAGTGCCGGCGATGTAAGGACCGGGGAGCTGTTTTTT
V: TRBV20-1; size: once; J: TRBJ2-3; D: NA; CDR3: CSAPQGGRDNEQYF; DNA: TGCAGTGCACCTCAGGGGGGCAGGGACAATGAGCAGTATTTT
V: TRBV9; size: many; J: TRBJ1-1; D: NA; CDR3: CASSPGWGGLTEAFF; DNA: TGTGCCAGCAGCCCTGGATGGGGGGGGCTCACTGAAGCTTTCTTT
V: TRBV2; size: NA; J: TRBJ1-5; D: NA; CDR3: CASSDIRSNQPQHF; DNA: TGTGCCAGCAGTGATATACGTAGCAATCAGCCCCAGCATTTT
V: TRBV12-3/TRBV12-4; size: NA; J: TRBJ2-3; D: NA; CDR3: CASSLGADTQYF; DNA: TGTGCCAGCAGTTTAGGAGCAGATACGCAGTATTTT
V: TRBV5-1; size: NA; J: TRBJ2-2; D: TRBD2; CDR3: CASSQTSGSSGELFF; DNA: TGCGCCAGCAGCCAAACTAGCGGGAGCTCCGGGGAGCTGTTTTTT
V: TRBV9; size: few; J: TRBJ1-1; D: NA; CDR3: CASSVGPDTEAFF; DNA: TGTGCCAGCAGCGTAGGTCCGGACACTGAAGCTTTCTTT
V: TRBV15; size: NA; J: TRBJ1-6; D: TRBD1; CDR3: CATSREDRVYSPLHF; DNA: TGTGCCACCAGCAGAGAGGACAGGGTTTATTCACCCCTCCACTTT
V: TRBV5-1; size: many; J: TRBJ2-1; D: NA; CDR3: CASSFASGNDEQFF; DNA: TGCGCCAGCAGCTTTGCATCGGGTAACGATGAGCAGTTCTTC
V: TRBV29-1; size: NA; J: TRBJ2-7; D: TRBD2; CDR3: CSVDAGVGYEQYF; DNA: TGCAGCGTTGATGCGGGAGTGGGATACGAGCAGTACTTC
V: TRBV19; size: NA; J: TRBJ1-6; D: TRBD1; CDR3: CASSMAGGNSPLHF; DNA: TGTGCCAGTAGTATGGCAGGGGGTAATTCACCCCTCCACTTT
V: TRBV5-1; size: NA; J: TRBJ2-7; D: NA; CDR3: CASSPGTAGGVGQYF; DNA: TGCGCCAGCAGCCCGGGAACAGCCGGAGGGGTTGGGCAGTACTTC
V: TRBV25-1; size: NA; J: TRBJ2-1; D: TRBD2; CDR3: CASSTISGGSEQFF; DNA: TGTGCCAGCAGTACTATTAGCGGGGGGTCGGAGCAGTTCTTC